These 32 T cell receptor beta chains were sequenced from one sample in a study of cytomegalovirus exposure and HLA in healthy donors. The PCR had 60 Vbeta and 13 Jbeta primers. Clones were sequenced by immunoSEQ multiplex PCR, and TCRdb holds only the in-frame ones, with some missing. This sample has under 130,000 clones, with roughly three quarters found just once. The sequenced sample was PBMCs. Receptors were obtained from a male donor in good health and CMV-seronegative.

This sequence joins TRBV11-3 and TRBJ2-1; TRBD1 matches 10 bases. The CDR3 length is 15 residues. Germline V gene sequence: CDR1 SGHNT, CDR2 YENEEA. J lost 6 bases, V lost 4 bases, and 6 bases had no gene match. CDR3: CASSSTGTGVNEQFF. The CDR3 bases are TGTGCCAGCAGCTCCACCGGGACAGGGGTCAATGAGCAGTTCTTC. The whole variable domain, remainder taken from reference TRBV11-3 and TRBJ2-1, is EAGVVQSPRYKIIEKKQPVAFWCNPISGHNTLYWYLQNLGQGPELLIRYENEEAVDDSQLPKDRFSAERLKGVDSTLKIQPAELGDSAVYLCASSSTGTGVNEQFFGPGTRLTVL.

The chain recombines TRBV1 with TRBJ2-3; the DNA was not compared with TRBD2, the D call given in the table. TRBV1 is deemed a pseudogene. The CDR3 sequence is 16 residues long. The CDR3 bases are TGCACCAGCAGCCCATTGGGACTAACAGAGGGGGATACGCAGTATTTT. It is translated as CTSSPLGLTEGDTQYF.

The chain links TRBV15 to TRBJ2-3; TRBD2 matches 13 bases. The CDR3 covers 17 residues. CDR1 is LNHNV, CDR2 YYDKDF, per germline (reference sequence). V gave up 2 bases and J gave up 6 bases; unmatched junction bases: 8. CDR3 bases: TGTGCCACCAGCAGAAGGACTAGCGGGAGAAACGGCGATACGCAGTATTTT. This encodes CATSRRTSGRNGDTQYF.

This clone was counted a few times. The chain carries TRBV7-9 and TRBJ1-1, with TRBD1 matching over 8 bases. J lost 9 bases, V lost 1 base, and 7 bases had no gene match. CDR1 is SEHNR and CDR2 is FQNEAQ in the germline V gene (reference sequence). This CDR3 contains 14 residues. The CDR3 DNA reads as TGTGCCAGCAGCTTAGTGACAGGGGACCCTCAAGCTTTCTTT. Protein sequence: CASSLVTGDPQAFF.

The chain has TRBV29-1 and TRBJ2-7, with TRBD2 matching over 9 bases. Germline-derived CDR1 and CDR2 are SQVTM and ANQGSEA. The J segment lost 6 bases and the V segment lost 6 bases, leaving 15 bases of the junction unmatched. CDR3 length equals 15 residues. The CDR3 region has the DNA TGCAGCGTAGGGACGGCCCTCGGGACTAGCCTCGAGCAGTACTTC. Translating gives CSVGTALGTSLEQYF.

The chain joins TRBV2 to TRBJ1-2; a weak D match, TRBD1 (6 bases). CDR1 and CDR2 from the germline V gene are SNHLY and FYNNEI. Trimming stripped 6 bases from V and 2 bases from J, with 13 bases between. The CDR3 contains 14 residues. The CDR3 DNA sequence: TGTGCCAGCAGCCCGCGAGGGGGAAACTATGGCTACACCTTC. Translation gives CASSPRGGNYGYTF.

The chain recombines TRBV5-4 with TRBJ2-7; 8 bases match TRBD2. V shed 10 bases and J 6 bases; nucleotides not matched to a gene: 9. Per the germline V gene, CDR1 is SGHNT and CDR2 is YYREEE (reference sequence). The CDR3 totals 12 residues. CDR3 sequence reads: CASTGGAAEQYF. The CDR3 DNA reads as TGTGCCTCCACGGGGGGGGCGGCCGAGCAGTACTTC.

The chain couples TRBV20-1 to TRBJ2-1, with a possible D match to TRBD2 (6 bases). CDR1 is DFQATT, CDR2 SNEGSKA, per germline (reference sequence). The CDR3 length is 11 residues. In nucleotides, the CDR3 is TGCAGCCGACTAGTCTACAATGAGCAGTTCTTC. Protein sequence: CSRLVYNEQFF.

The chain is built from TRBV12-5 and TRBJ2-1; 15 bases align to TRBD2. Germline lookup yields CDR1 LGHNT and CDR2 FRNRAP. V was pared by 4 bases and J by 7 bases, with 2 bases of the junction left unmatched. The CDR3 length is 15 residues. The CDR3 bases are TGTGCTAGTGGTTCCGGGACTAGCGGGAGGAATGAGCAGTTCTTC. Translation gives CASGSGTSGRNEQFF. Complete variable domain (other parts from reference TRBV12-5 and TRBJ2-1): DARVTQTPRHKVTEMGQEVTMRCQPILGHNTVFWYRQTMMQGLELLAYFRNRAPLDDSGMPKDRFSAEMPDATLATLKIQPSEPRDSAVYFCASGSGTSGRNEQFFGPGTRLTVL.

This clone has only one observation. This chain uses TRBV19 with TRBJ2-5; 8 nucleotides agree with TRBD1. This CDR3 contains 17 residues. Germline-derived CDR1 and CDR2 are LNHDA and SQIVND (reference sequence). The V gene end was trimmed by 5 bases and the J gene end by 1 base; junction bases not matched to a gene: 12. The CDR3 reads CASSGQSGTGFQETQYF. CDR3 nucleotides: TGTGCCAGTAGTGGCCAGTCCGGGACAGGTTTCCAAGAGACCCAGTACTTC. The full variable domain, in which reference TRBV19 and TRBJ2-5 provide the parts outside the CDR3, is DGGITQSPKYLFRKEGQNVTLSCEQNLNHDAMYWYRQDPGQGLRLIYYSQIVNDFQKGDIAEGYSVSREKKESFPLTVTSAQKNPTAFYLCASSGQSGTGFQETQYFGPGTRLLVL.

V and J are TRBV25-1 and TRBJ1-4; 8 nucleotides match TRBD1. The CDR3 covers 16 residues. Germline trimming cut 3 bases from V and 1 base from J; bases unmatched to any gene: 4. From germline, CDR1 is MGHDK and CDR2 SYGVNS. The CDR3 protein is CASSESDRVTNEKLFF. CDR3 coding DNA: TGTGCCAGCAGTGAGTCGGACAGGGTAACTAATGAAAAACTGTTTTTT.

V and J are TRBV18 and TRBJ2-7; maybe TRBD1 (6 bases). The CDR3 sequence is 14 residues long. CDR1 KGHSH and CDR2 LQKENI come from the germline V gene. Between the trimmed V and J ends, which lost 2 bases and 2 bases, there was a span of 10 bases. CDR3 sequence: CASSPSGQPYEQYF. For the CDR3, the DNA is TGTGCCAGCTCACCATCCGGACAGCCCTACGAGCAGTACTTC.

The chain carries TRBV7-9 and TRBJ2-1; 7 nucleotides line up with TRBD2. CDR1 SEHNR and CDR2 FQNEAQ come from the germline V gene (reference sequence). This CDR3 is 17 amino acids long. The V gene end was trimmed by 4 bases and the J gene end by 0 bases; junction bases not matched to a gene: 9. For the CDR3, the DNA is TGTGCCAGCAGCTGGGGAGCGGGACTAAGCTCCTACAATGAGCAGTTCTTC. It translates to CASSWGAGLSSYNEQFF.

The chain employs TRBV27 and TRBJ2-7; 8 nucleotides agree with TRBD2. The CDR3 runs to 16 residues. Trimming at V came to 0 bases and at J to 3 bases, leaving 7 bases not matched to a gene. CDR1 and CDR2 from the germline V gene are MNHEY and SMNVEV (reference sequence). The CDR3: CASSLSRTSGLYEQYF. CDR3 nucleotide sequence: TGTGCCAGCAGTTTATCGCGCACTAGCGGCCTCTACGAGCAGTACTTC.

The chain's CDR3 is CASSAAEEQYF. CDR3 sequence (DNA): TGTGCCAGCAGCGCCGCCGAGGAGCAGTACTTC. V gene TRBV9 combines with J gene TRBJ2-7; D gene ambiguous. The CDR3 spans 11 residues. Trimming took off 3 bases at V and 7 bases at J, with 8 bases between the two ends. Germline loops: CDR1 SGDLS, CDR2 YYNGEE.

The V and J genes are TRBV25-1 and TRBJ1-5; 10 bases agree with TRBD1. The CDR3 loop spans 13 amino acids. Germline CDR1 reads MGHDK; CDR2 reads SYGVNS. The V gene end was trimmed by 8 bases and the J gene end by 5 bases; junction bases not matched to a gene: 3. The CDR3 sequence is CASGGQGDQPQHF. CDR3 nucleotides: TGTGCCAGCGGAGGACAGGGGGATCAGCCCCAGCATTTT.

Here the CDR3 DNA reads TGTGCCAGCAGCCCCTCCGGGACAGGACCCTACGAGCAGTACTTC. Residues: CASSPSGTGPYEQYF. The chain carries TRBV7-8 and TRBJ2-7; TRBD1 matches 8 bases. Germline V gives CDR1 SGHVS, CDR2 FQNEAQ. The CDR3 covers 15 residues. Trimming cost V 5 bases and J 2 bases; bases outside gene matches: 8.

The sample holds one count of this clone. The chain combines TRBV6-4 with TRBJ2-1; TRBD2 matches at 10 bases. CDR3 size: 16 residues. V gave up 2 bases and J gave up 4 bases; unmatched junction bases: 5. Looked up from germline, CDR1 is MRHNA and CDR2 is SNTAGT. CDR3 sequence: CASSDRASGGYNEQFF. The DNA for the CDR3 is TGTGCCAGCAGTGACCGTGCTAGCGGGGGTTACAATGAGCAGTTCTTC.

A few counts support this clone. This chain connects TRBV7-2 to TRBJ1-4; TRBD1 might be the D (6 bases). Deletions cut 5 bases from V and 2 bases from J, with 15 bases between. This CDR3 is built from 16 residues. Germline V lookup: CDR1 SGHTA, CDR2 FQGNSA. The CDR3 reads CASSQESTGTNEKLFF. The CDR3 DNA reads TGTGCCAGCAGCCAAGAGAGTACAGGGACTAATGAAAAACTGTTTTTT.

This clone turned up a few times. The chain couples TRBV6-1 to TRBJ2-1; 7 bases map to TRBD2. The germline V gene has CDR1 MNHNS and CDR2 SASEGT. This CDR3 is built from 15 residues. J gave up 10 bases and V 2 bases, and 11 bases lay outside the gene matches. CDR3 bases: TGTGCCAGCAGTGAATTCGGCGGGAGTCCAGAGGAGCAGTTCTTC. It yields the protein CASSEFGGSPEEQFF.

The chain couples TRBV2 to TRBJ2-5; D is possibly TRBD2 (6 bases). With 3 bases removed from V and 2 bases from J, the gap between germline ends came to 10 bases. CDR1 is SNHLY and CDR2 is FYNNEI in the germline V gene. The CDR3 contains 14 residues. The CDR3 DNA reads as TGTGCCAGCAGTGATTTGGAGGGTCAAGAGACCCAGTACTTC. It yields the protein CASSDLEGQETQYF.

CDR3: CASSPLFPSNQPQHF. The CDR3 DNA reads TGTGCCAGCAGCCCCTTATTCCCCAGCAATCAGCCCCAGCATTTT. The chain employs TRBV7-2 and TRBJ1-5; D uncertain. V dropped 5 bases and J dropped 1 base, with 12 bases sitting between them. Germline CDR1 is SGHTA and CDR2 is FQGNSA. The CDR3 is 15 amino acids.

The J gene is TRBJ2-5, the V gene TRBV10-3; no clear D gene. The V end lost 3 bases, the J end lost 2 bases, and 13 bases lay between the germline ends. This CDR3 spans 15 amino acids. The V gene's germline CDR1 is ENHRY and CDR2 SYGVKD. CDR3: CAISDYSNFQETQYF. CDR3 in DNA: TGTGCCATCAGTGATTACAGCAACTTTCAAGAGACCCAGTACTTC.

The table lists this clone with a count of one. The rearrangement joins TRBV25-1 to TRBJ1-4; no clear D. The CDR3 loop spans 12 amino acids. V was shortened by 2 bases and J by 5 bases, with 3 bases between the two germline ends. Germline V gives CDR1 MGHDK, CDR2 SYGVNS. CDR3 protein: CASSEGNEKLFF. CDR3 DNA: TGTGCCAGCAGTGAAGGCAATGAAAAACTGTTTTTT.

The table lists this clone with a few counts. This likely reflects a read error, since a far larger clone is one base away. Additional DNA sequences in this sample encode the identical CDR3. The chain recombines TRBV5-1 with TRBJ2-5, with D possibly TRBD1 on 6 matching bases. Trimming removed 2 bases at V and 4 bases at J, with 15 bases between. Germline V gives CDR1 SGHRS, CDR2 YFSETQ. This CDR3 has 15 residues. This CDR3 reads CASSLQGVGVETQYF. CDR3 sequence (DNA): TGCGCCAGCAGCTTACAGGGCGTAGGTGTAGAGACCCAGTACTTC.

V and J are TRBV4-1 and TRBJ2-1; 9 nucleotides match TRBD2. With 3 bases clipped from V and 6 bases from J, the junction kept 12 bases outside the gene matches. Germline loops: CDR1 MGHRA, CDR2 YSYEKL. There are 17 residues in the CDR3. Written as DNA, the CDR3 is TGCGCCAGCAGCCAGGGTTATAGCGGGAGTGTCTTCAATGAGCAGTTCTTC. Protein product: CASSQGYSGSVFNEQFF.

This chain connects TRBV5-6 to TRBJ2-7; the match to TRBD1 covers 8 bases. The CDR3 totals 15 residues. J gave up 4 bases and V 5 bases, and 11 bases lay outside the gene matches. CDR1 and CDR2 (germline): SGHDT, YYEEEE. The CDR3 sequence: CASRRGQGNSYEQYF. For the CDR3, the DNA is TGTGCCAGCAGGCGCGGACAGGGCAACAGTTACGAGCAGTACTTC.

The rearrangement uses TRBV5-4 and TRBJ2-1; D is undetermined. CDR1 is SGHNT and CDR2 is YYREEE in the germline V gene (reference sequence). Trimming left V 0 bases short and J 5 bases short, with 9 bases between. This CDR3 spans 14 amino acids. The DNA for the CDR3 is TGTGCCAGCAGCTTGGGACAACTGGACAATGAGCAGTTCTTC. Encoded protein: CASSLGQLDNEQFF.

This chain connects TRBV27 to TRBJ2-7; 9 bases agree with TRBD2. Germline V gives CDR1 MNHEY, CDR2 SMNVEV (reference sequence). This CDR3 has 13 residues. After removal of 2 bases from V and 7 bases from J, the junction contained 3 bases not matched to a gene. The CDR3 DNA follows: TGTGCCAGCAGTTTAGGGCTAGCGGGAGAGCAGTACTTC. It translates to CASSLGLAGEQYF.

The chain combines TRBV7-3 with TRBJ2-7; D may be TRBD2 (6 bases). Trimming shortened V by 4 bases and J by 2 bases, and 15 bases separated the two germline ends. Germline CDR1 reads SGHTA; CDR2 reads FQGTGA. The CDR3 is 15 amino acids. CDR3 in amino acids: CASSSPGLPTYEQYF. The CDR3 nucleotides read TGTGCCAGCAGCTCTCCGGGACTCCCAACCTACGAGCAGTACTTC.

V is TRBV19 and J is TRBJ2-7; 8 bases match TRBD2. The junction had 5 bases not matched to a gene; V was cut back by 5 bases and J by 2 bases. Per the germline V gene, CDR1 is LNHDA and CDR2 is SQIVND (reference sequence). The CDR3 covers 14 residues. In DNA, the CDR3 is TGTGCCAGTAGTCGTTTAGCGGGGACCTACGAGCAGTACTTC. Amino acid sequence: CASSRLAGTYEQYF.

The CDR3 reads CASRMTGYGYTF. The CDR3, as DNA: TGTGCCAGCAGAATGACAGGATATGGCTACACCTTC. V usage is TRBV28 and J usage is TRBJ1-2, with a possible D match to TRBD1 (6 bases). CDR3 length: 12 amino acids. Deletions cut 6 bases from V and 5 bases from J, with 10 bases between. The germline V gene encodes CDR1 MDHEN and CDR2 SYDVKM.